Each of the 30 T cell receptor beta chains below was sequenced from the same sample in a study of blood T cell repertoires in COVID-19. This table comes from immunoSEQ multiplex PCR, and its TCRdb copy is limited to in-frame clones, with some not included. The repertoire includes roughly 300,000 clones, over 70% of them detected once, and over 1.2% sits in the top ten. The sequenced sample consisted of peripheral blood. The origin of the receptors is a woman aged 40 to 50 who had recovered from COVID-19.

CDR3 sequence: CASARDRASYEQYF. The CDR3 nucleotides are TGTGCCAGCGCCCGGGACAGGGCTTCCTACGAGCAGTACTTC. The chain links TRBV2 to TRBJ2-7; 9 bases align to TRBD1. The CDR3 runs to 14 residues. Germline CDR1 is SNHLY and CDR2 is FYNNEI. V lost 8 bases to trimming and J lost 1 base; unmatched junction nucleotides: 6.

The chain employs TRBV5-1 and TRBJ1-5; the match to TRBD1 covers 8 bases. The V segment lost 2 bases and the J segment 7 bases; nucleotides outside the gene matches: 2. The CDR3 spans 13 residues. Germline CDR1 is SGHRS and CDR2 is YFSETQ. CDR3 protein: CASSLTGGQPQHF. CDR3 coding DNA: TGCGCCAGCAGCTTAACAGGGGGGCAGCCCCAGCATTTT.

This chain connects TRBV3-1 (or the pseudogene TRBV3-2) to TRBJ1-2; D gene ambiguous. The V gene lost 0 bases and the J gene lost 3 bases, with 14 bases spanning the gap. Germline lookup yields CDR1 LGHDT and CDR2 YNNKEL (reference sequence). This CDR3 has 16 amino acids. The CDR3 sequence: CASSQEVVAVDYGYTF. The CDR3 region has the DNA TGTGCCAGCAGCCAAGAGGTCGTCGCGGTGGACTATGGCTACACCTTC.

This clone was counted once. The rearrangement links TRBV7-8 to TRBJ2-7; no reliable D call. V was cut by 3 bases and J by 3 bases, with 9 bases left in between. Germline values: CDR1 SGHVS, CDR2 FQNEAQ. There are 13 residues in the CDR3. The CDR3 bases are TGTGCCAGCAGCTTCGACACCCTCTACGAGCAGTACTTC. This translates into CASSFDTLYEQYF.

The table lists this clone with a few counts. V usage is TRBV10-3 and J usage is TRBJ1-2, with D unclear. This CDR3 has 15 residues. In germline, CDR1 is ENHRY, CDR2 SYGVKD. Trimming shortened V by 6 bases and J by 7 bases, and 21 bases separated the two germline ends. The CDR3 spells CAIRASGSPRGGYTF. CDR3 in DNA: TGTGCCATCAGAGCCTCCGGGTCCCCTCGAGGTGGCTACACCTTC.

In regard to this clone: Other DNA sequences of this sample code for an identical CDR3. This CDR3 reads CATSRDRGGTEAFF. The CDR3, as DNA: TGTGCCACCAGCAGAGACAGGGGAGGGACTGAAGCTTTCTTT. The gene calls are TRBV15 and TRBJ1-1, with D perhaps TRBD1 (6 bases). Germline CDR1 and CDR2: LNHNV and YYDKDF (reference sequence). V gave up 0 bases and J gave up 5 bases, with 10 bases separating them. The CDR3 has 14 amino acids.

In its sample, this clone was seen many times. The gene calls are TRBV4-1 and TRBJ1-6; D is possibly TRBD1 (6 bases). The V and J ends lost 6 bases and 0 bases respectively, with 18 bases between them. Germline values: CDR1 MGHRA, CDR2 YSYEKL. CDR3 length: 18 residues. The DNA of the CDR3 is TGCGCCAGCAGGGATTCTACCGGACAGAGCTCCTATAATTCACCCCTCCACTTT. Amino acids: CASRDSTGQSSYNSPLHF.

The CDR3 region has the DNA TGTGCCAGCAGCTATCGACCGACAGGGGCTGGAAACACCATATATTTT. Translated, it gives CASSYRPTGAGNTIYF. The V and J genes are TRBV7-8 and TRBJ1-3, with 8 positions matching TRBD1. Germline assignment: CDR1 SGHVS and CDR2 FQNEAQ. V dropped 4 bases and J dropped 2; count of bases not matched to a gene: 7. The CDR3 loop spans 16 amino acids.

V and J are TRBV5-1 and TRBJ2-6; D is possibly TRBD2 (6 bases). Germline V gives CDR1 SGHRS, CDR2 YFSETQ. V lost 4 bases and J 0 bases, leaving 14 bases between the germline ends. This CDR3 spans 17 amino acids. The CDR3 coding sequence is TGCGCCAGCAGCCCGGGCGGGACCCTCTCTGGGGCCAACGTCCTGACTTTC. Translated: CASSPGGTLSGANVLTF.

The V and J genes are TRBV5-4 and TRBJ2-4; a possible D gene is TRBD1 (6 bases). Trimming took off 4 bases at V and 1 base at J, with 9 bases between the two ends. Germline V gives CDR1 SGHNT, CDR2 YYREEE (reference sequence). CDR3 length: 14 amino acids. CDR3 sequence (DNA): TGTGCCAGCAGCAGCCAGGGGGCCAAAAACATTCAGTACTTC. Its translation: CASSSQGAKNIQYF.

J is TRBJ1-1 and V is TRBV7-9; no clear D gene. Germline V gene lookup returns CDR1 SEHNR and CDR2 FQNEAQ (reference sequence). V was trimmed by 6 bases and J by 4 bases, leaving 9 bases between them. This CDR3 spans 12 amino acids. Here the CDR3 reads CASRHGLTEAFF. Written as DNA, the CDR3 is TGTGCCAGCAGACATGGACTCACTGAAGCTTTCTTT.

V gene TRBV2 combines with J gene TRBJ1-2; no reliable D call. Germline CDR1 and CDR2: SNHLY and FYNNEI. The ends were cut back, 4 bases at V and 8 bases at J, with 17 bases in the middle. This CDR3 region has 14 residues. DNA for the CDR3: TGTGCCAGCAGTGTAGAACGGCAGGCGACAGGCTACACCTTC. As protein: CASSVERQATGYTF.

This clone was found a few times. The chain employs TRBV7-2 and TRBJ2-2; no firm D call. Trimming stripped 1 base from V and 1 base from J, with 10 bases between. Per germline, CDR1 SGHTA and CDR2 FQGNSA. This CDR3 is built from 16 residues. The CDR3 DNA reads TGTGCCAGCAGCTTAGTTCTACTCCAGAACACCGGGGAGCTGTTTTTT. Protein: CASSLVLLQNTGELFF.

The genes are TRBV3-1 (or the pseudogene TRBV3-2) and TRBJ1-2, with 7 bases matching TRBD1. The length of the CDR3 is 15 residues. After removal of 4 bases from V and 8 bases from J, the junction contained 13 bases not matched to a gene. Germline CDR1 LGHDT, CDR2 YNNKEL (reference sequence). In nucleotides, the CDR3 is TGTGCCAGCAGCCGGGACAACAGGGGTTCGGGGGGCTACACCTTC. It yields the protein CASSRDNRGSGGYTF.

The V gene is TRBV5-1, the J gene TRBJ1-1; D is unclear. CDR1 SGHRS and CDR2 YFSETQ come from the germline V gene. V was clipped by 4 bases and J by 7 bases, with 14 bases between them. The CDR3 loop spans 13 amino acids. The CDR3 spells CASSRDEGGEAFF. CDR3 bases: TGCGCCAGCAGCCGCGATGAAGGAGGTGAAGCTTTCTTT.

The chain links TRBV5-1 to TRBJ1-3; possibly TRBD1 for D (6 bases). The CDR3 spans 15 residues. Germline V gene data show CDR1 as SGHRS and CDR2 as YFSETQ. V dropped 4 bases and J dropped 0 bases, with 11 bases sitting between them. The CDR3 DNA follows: TGCGCCAGCAGCAAAGGGGGGGACTCTGGAAACACCATATATTTT. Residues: CASSKGGDSGNTIYF. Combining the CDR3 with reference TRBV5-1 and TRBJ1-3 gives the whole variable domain KAGVTQTPRYLIKTRGQQVTLSCSPISGHRSVSWYQQTPGQGLQFLFEYFSETQRNKGNFPGRFSGRQFSNSRSEMNVSTLELGDSALYLCASSKGGDSGNTIYFGEGSWLTVV.

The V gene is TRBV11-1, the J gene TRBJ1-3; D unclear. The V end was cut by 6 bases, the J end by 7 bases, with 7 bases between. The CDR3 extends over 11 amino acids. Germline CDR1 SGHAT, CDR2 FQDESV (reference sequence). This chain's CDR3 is CASRRWNTIYF. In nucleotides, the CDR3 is TGTGCCAGCAGGCGGTGGAACACCATATATTTT.

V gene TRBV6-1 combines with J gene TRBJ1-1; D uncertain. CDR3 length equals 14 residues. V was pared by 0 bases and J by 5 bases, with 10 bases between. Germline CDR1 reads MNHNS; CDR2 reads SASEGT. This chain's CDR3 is CASSEAEGRTEAFF. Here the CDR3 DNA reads TGTGCCAGCAGTGAAGCTGAGGGTCGGACTGAAGCTTTCTTT.

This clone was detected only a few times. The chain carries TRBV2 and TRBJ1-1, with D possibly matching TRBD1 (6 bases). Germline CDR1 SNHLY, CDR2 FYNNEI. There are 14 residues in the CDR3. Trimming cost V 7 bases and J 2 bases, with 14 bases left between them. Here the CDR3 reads CASTLQGDNTEAFF. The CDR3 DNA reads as TGTGCCAGCACCCTACAGGGAGATAACACTGAAGCTTTCTTT.

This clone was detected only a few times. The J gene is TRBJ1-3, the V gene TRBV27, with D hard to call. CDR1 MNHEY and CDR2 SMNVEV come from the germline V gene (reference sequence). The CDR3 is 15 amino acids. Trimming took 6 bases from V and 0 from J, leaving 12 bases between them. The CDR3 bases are TGTGCCAGCAGCCGAGGAGGCAGCTCTGGAAACACCATATATTTT. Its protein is CASSRGGSSGNTIYF.

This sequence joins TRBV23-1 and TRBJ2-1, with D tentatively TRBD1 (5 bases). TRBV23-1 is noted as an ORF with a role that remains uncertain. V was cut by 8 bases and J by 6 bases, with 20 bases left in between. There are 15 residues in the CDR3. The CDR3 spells CASRQTDHSVNEQFF. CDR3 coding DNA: TGCGCCAGCCGACAGACGGACCATTCCGTCAATGAGCAGTTCTTC.

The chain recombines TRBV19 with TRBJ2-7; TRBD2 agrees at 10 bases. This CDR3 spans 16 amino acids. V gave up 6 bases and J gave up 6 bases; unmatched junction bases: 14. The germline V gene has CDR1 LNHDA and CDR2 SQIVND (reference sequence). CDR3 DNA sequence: TGTGCCAGTAGCGACCAGCTCGGGACTAGCGTTTCCGAGCAGTACTTC. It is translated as CASSDQLGTSVSEQYF.

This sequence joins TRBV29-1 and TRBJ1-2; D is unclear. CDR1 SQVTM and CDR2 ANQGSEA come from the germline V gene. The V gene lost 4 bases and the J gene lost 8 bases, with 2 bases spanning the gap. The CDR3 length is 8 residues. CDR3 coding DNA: TGCAGCGTTGCAGGCTACACCTTC. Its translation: CSVAGYTF. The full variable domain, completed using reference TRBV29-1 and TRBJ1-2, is SAVISQKPSRDICQRGTSLTIQCQVDSQVTMMFWYRQQPGQSLTLIATANQGSEATYESGFVIDKFPISRPNLTFSTLTVSNMSPEDSSIYLCSVAGYTFGSGTRLTVV.

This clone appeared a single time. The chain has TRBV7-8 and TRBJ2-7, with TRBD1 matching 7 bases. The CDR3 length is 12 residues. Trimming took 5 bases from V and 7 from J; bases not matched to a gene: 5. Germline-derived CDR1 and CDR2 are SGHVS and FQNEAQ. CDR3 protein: CASSRTGREQYF. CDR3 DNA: TGTGCCAGCAGCCGGACAGGCCGGGAGCAGTACTTC.

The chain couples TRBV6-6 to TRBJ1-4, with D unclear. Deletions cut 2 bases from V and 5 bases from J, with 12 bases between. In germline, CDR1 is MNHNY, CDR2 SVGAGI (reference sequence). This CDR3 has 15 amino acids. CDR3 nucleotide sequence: TGTGCCAGCAGTTACCCCGGGAGATCCAATGAAAAACTGTTTTTT. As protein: CASSYPGRSNEKLFF.

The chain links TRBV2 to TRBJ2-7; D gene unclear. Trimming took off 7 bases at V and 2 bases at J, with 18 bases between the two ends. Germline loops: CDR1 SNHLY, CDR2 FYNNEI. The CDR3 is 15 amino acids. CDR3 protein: CASIEQVPEPYEQYF. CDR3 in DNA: TGTGCCAGCATAGAGCAGGTGCCAGAGCCCTACGAGCAGTACTTC.

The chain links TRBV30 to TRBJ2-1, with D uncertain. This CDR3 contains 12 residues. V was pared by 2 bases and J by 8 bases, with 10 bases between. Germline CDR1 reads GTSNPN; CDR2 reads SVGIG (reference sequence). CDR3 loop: CAWSLLVHEQFF. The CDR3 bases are TGTGCCTGGAGTCTCCTCGTCCATGAGCAGTTCTTC. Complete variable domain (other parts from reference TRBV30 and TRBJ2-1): SQTIHQWPATLVQPVGSPLSLECTVEGTSNPNLYWYRQAAGRGLQLLFYSVGIGQISSEVPQNLSASRPQDRQFILSSKKLLLSDSGFYLCAWSLLVHEQFFGPGTRLTVL.

The chain's CDR3 is CASSLGPAGGPLDTQYF. The CDR3 bases are TGTGCCAGCAGTTTGGGCCCAGCGGGGGGGCCCCTAGATACGCAGTATTTT. The rearrangement links TRBV27 to TRBJ2-3; 10 positions agree with TRBD2. This CDR3 region has 17 residues. J gave up 5 bases and V 3 bases, and 11 bases lay outside the gene matches. Per germline, CDR1 MNHEY and CDR2 SMNVEV (reference sequence).

The CDR3 coding sequence is TGTGCCAGTAGTGCCAACAGGGGGCTTAACTATGGCTACACCTTC. It specifies CASSANRGLNYGYTF. The chain employs TRBV19 and TRBJ1-2, with 9 bases that match TRBD1. Germline assignment: CDR1 LNHDA and CDR2 SQIVND (reference sequence). Germline trimming cut 5 bases from V and 1 base from J; bases unmatched to any gene: 5. There are 15 residues in the CDR3.

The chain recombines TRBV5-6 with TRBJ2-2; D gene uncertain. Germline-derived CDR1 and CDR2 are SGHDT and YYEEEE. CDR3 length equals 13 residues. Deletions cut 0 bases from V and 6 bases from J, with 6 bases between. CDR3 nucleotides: TGTGCCAGCAGCTTGGATCTTCCCGGGGAGCTGTTTTTT. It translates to CASSLDLPGELFF.